The rows below give T cell receptor beta chains drawn from one sample of a study of circulating and synovial CD4+ cells in juvenile arthritis. The method was immunoSEQ multiplex PCR; TCRdb's version includes in-frame clones alone and lacks a portion of them. Of some 35,000 clones in the sample, around 95% were seen once. The material sequenced was CD4+ T cells from blood. The receptors were gathered from a human donor with juvenile idiopathic arthritis. The CDR3 runs from the conserved cysteine through the conserved F or W.

j_gene: TRBJ2-7; v_gene: TRBV30; CDR3aa: CAWRAQGLSSYEQYF
j_gene: TRBJ1-3; v_gene: TRBV23-1; CDR3aa: CASSQPRTGVLHSGNTIYF
j_gene: TRBJ2-3; v_gene: TRBV6-1; CDR3aa: CASRREGLDTQYF
j_gene: TRBJ1-6; v_gene: TRBV5-1; CDR3aa: CASSHSPDRANSPLHF
j_gene: TRBJ1-1; v_gene: TRBV20-1; CDR3aa: CSASSLPEAFF
j_gene: TRBJ2-5; v_gene: TRBV13; CDR3aa: CASSSTPWDVSGRQETQYF
j_gene: TRBJ2-3; v_gene: TRBV19; CDR3aa: CASSIVPRGAQGDTQYF
j_gene: TRBJ2-5; v_gene: TRBV6-1; CDR3aa: CAGKTGAREETQYF
j_gene: TRBJ1-1; v_gene: TRBV29-1; CDR3aa: CSVNDGTALRPHTEAFF
j_gene: TRBJ2-1; v_gene: TRBV18; CDR3aa: CASSPAAGPDEQFF
j_gene: TRBJ1-3; v_gene: TRBV30; CDR3aa: CAWSVRGGTIYF
j_gene: TRBJ2-3; v_gene: TRBV5-6; CDR3aa: CASTPTVGPTDTQYF
j_gene: TRBJ2-7; v_gene: TRBV2; CDR3aa: CASSEITSGSGEQYF
j_gene: TRBJ2-3; v_gene: TRBV5-1; CDR3aa: CASSLDLAGGDTQYF
j_gene: TRBJ1-4; v_gene: TRBV19; CDR3aa: CASSIGGLDNEKLFF
j_gene: TRBJ2-6; v_gene: TRBV30; CDR3aa: CAWSGRRSGPSGANVLTF
j_gene: TRBJ1-5; v_gene: TRBV19; CDR3aa: CASNDRENQPQHF
j_gene: TRBJ1-1; v_gene: TRBV11-3; CDR3aa: CASSLSGQMNTEAFF
j_gene: TRBJ2-2; v_gene: TRBV11-2; CDR3aa: CASSLVFGGNTGELFF
j_gene: TRBJ2-7; v_gene: TRBV7-2; CDR3aa: CASSLGTSGSYEQYF
j_gene: TRBJ1-2; v_gene: TRBV5-4; CDR3aa: CASSAVDGYTF
j_gene: TRBJ1-3; v_gene: TRBV6-1; CDR3aa: CASNRDRDPGNTIYF
j_gene: TRBJ2-7; v_gene: TRBV18; CDR3aa: CASSPMPGQGTYEQYF
j_gene: TRBJ2-1; v_gene: TRBV19; CDR3aa: CASSRAGQGANNEQFF
j_gene: TRBJ2-7; v_gene: TRBV30; CDR3aa: CAWTSGTLGVRF
j_gene: TRBJ2-3; v_gene: TRBV5-4; CDR3aa: CASSLSGGDTQYF
j_gene: TRBJ2-7; v_gene: TRBV28; CDR3aa: CASSLSGSRTYEQYF
j_gene: TRBJ2-3; v_gene: TRBV19; CDR3aa: CASSSGTDTQYF
j_gene: TRBJ2-5; v_gene: TRBV7-6; CDR3aa: CASSSGQQETQYF
j_gene: TRBJ1-2; v_gene: TRBV7-6; CDR3aa: CASSSYRGDYTF
j_gene: TRBJ2-7; v_gene: TRBV2; CDR3aa: CASSGTSGIHEQYF
j_gene: TRBJ1-3; v_gene: TRBV28; CDR3aa: CATTTKGERVIGNTIYF
j_gene: TRBJ2-2; v_gene: TRBV18; CDR3aa: CASSPQEGGELFF
j_gene: TRBJ2-1; v_gene: TRBV4-2; CDR3aa: CASSQDRTSIDEQFF
j_gene: TRBJ2-1; v_gene: TRBV4-1; CDR3aa: CASSQPMGPGDFDEQFF
j_gene: TRBJ2-7; v_gene: TRBV11-2; CDR3aa: CASSQLLTVRSYEQYF
j_gene: TRBJ1-2; v_gene: TRBV6-5; CDR3aa: CASSYQKTGNYGYTF
j_gene: TRBJ1-4; v_gene: TRBV9; CDR3aa: CASSVANGRVGEKLFF
j_gene: TRBJ1-3; v_gene: TRBV6-1; CDR3aa: CASSERVLLVLSRRNTIYF
j_gene: TRBJ2-7; v_gene: TRBV6-6; CDR3aa: CASSYSIASGSYEQYF
j_gene: TRBJ1-4; v_gene: TRBV5-6; CDR3aa: CASNLRIGVTNEKLFF
j_gene: TRBJ2-1; v_gene: TRBV5-6; CDR3aa: CASSLGGAVGFF
j_gene: TRBJ1-4; v_gene: TRBV28; CDR3aa: CASIHSTTNEKLFF
j_gene: TRBJ2-3; v_gene: TRBV19; CDR3aa: CASSFSLTDTQYF
j_gene: TRBJ1-2; v_gene: TRBV18; CDR3aa: CASSQTSGYGYTF
j_gene: TRBJ2-1; v_gene: TRBV5-8; CDR3aa: CASSWGTSGRSSNEQFF
j_gene: TRBJ1-2; v_gene: TRBV10-3; CDR3aa: CAISDPVVGQGHYGYTF
j_gene: TRBJ1-4; v_gene: TRBV7-9; CDR3aa: CASSPGTATNEKLFF
j_gene: TRBJ2-5; v_gene: TRBV5-1; CDR3aa: CASSLGSVQETQYF
j_gene: TRBJ2-7; v_gene: TRBV9; CDR3aa: CASSVGAGLSEQYF
j_gene: TRBJ1-1; v_gene: TRBV11-2; CDR3aa: CASSSNGGGQGTEAFF
j_gene: TRBJ1-6; v_gene: TRBV21-1; CDR3aa: CASSKQGYNSPLHF
j_gene: TRBJ1-3; v_gene: TRBV7-2; CDR3aa: CASSFREAAGNTIYF
j_gene: TRBJ2-3; v_gene: TRBV5-1; CDR3aa: CASKTLAEVTDTQYF
j_gene: TRBJ1-2; v_gene: TRBV5-4; CDR3aa: CASSLGQGASYTF
j_gene: TRBJ2-1; v_gene: TRBV4-2; CDR3aa: CASSQDRGNFNEQFF
j_gene: TRBJ1-1; v_gene: TRBV30; CDR3aa: CAWSATGSSEAFF
j_gene: TRBJ2-5; v_gene: TRBV5-1; CDR3aa: CASSLGHDPRQETQYF
j_gene: TRBJ1-1; v_gene: TRBV18; CDR3aa: CASSPPMGGKNTEAFF